This T cell receptor beta chain was found in a study of cytomegalovirus exposure and HLA in healthy donors. Overall study context: Falling in the Caucasian-associated ancestry cluster were approximately 86% of approximately 400 genotyped donors.

Germline CDR1 SQVTM, CDR2 ANQGSEA. This CDR3 comprises 14 residues. Trimming removed 4 bases from V and 4 bases from J, with 14 bases in between. The PCR employed 60 Vbeta primers together with 13 Jbeta primers. Per the study methods: Unique TCR beta chains totaled some 80 million in a later count, with 8.5 million to 12 million of them shared. Profiled with immunoSEQ multiplex PCR; TCRdb holds only in-frame clones, not every one. D and trimming were read from the DNA, whereas the V and J calls and clone size are those reported in that table. The sample carries about 130,000 clones, roughly 82% recorded once.

The sequence derives from a boy between 10 and 17 years old in good health and CMV-seronegative. Sequenced: PBMCs. V usage is TRBV29-1 and J usage is TRBJ1-3; D unclear. As DNA, the CDR3 is TGCAGCGTTGGGGAGTCGGTGGGCGGAAACACCATATATTTT. Encoded protein: CSVGESVGGNTIYF.